This T cell receptor (beta chain) was documented in a study of T cells of healthy individuals. MiXCR, applied by TCRdb to the 5' RACE reads, yields one record per CDR3 protein. Among tens of thousands of distinct CDR3 sequences listed, around 15% were seen once. V was pared by 2 bases and J by 5 bases, with 4 bases of the junction left unmatched. Germline CDR1 is SGHRS and CDR2 is YFSETQ. This CDR3 region has 15 residues. The chain combines TRBV5-1 with TRBJ1-4; 9 bases match TRBD1. The receptor was derived from a human donor in good health. The CDR3 here is CASSFMGQGNEKLFF. CDR3 DNA sequence: TGCGCCAGCAGCTTTATGGGACAGGGCAATGAAAAACTGTTTTTT.